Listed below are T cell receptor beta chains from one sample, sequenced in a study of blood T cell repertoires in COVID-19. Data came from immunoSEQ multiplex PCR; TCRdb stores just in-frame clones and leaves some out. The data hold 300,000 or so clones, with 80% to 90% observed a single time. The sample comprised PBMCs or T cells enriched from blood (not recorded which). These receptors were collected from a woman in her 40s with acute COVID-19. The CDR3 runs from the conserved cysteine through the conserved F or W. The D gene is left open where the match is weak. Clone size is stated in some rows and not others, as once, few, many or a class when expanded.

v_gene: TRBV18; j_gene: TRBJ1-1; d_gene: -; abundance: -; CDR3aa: CASSPPGAGNTEAFF; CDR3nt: TGTGCCAGCTCACCACCGGGGGCAGGAAACACTGAAGCTTTCTTT
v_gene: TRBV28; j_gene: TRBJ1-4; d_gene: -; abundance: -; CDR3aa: CASSLYRDKYDRWGEKLFF; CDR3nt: TGTGCCAGCAGTTTATATCGGGACAAATATGACAGGTGGGGTGAAAAACTGTTTTTT
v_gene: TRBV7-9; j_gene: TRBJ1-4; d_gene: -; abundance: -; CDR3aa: CASSLYLAAASEKLFF; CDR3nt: TGTGCCAGCAGCTTATACCTCGCGGCGGCGTCTGAAAAACTGTTTTTT
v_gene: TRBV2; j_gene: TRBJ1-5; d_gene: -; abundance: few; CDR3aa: CASSVGAGNVGQPQHF; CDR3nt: TGTGCCAGCAGTGTAGGTGCAGGGAACGTGGGTCAGCCCCAGCATTTT
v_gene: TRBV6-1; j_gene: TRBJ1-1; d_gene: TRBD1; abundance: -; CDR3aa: CASTKGQGVAFF; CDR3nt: TGTGCCAGCACTAAGGGGCAGGGGGTAGCTTTCTTT
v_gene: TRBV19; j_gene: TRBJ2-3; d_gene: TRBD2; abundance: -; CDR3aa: CASGTRGGTDTQYF; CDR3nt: TGTGCCAGTGGAACCCGGGGGGGCACAGATACGCAGTATTTT
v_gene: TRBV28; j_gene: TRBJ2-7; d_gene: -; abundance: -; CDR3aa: CASSPRLVEQYF; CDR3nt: TGTGCCAGCAGTCCACGACTGGTGGAGCAGTACTTC
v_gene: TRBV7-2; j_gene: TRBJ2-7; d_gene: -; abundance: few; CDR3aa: CASSLHYEQYF; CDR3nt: TGTGCCAGCAGCTTACACTACGAGCAGTACTTC
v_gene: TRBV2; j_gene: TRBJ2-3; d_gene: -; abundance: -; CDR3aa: CASSALESTDTQYF; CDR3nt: TGTGCCAGCAGTGCACTAGAAAGCACAGATACGCAGTATTTT
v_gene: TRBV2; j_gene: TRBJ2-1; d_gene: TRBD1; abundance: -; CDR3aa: CASTPGQGAYNEQFF; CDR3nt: TGTGCCAGCACCCCTGGACAGGGAGCCTACAATGAGCAGTTCTTC
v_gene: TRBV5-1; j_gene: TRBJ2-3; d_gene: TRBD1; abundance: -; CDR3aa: CASSHTGQGWTDTQYF; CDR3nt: TGCGCCAGCAGCCATACCGGACAGGGATGGACAGATACGCAGTATTTT
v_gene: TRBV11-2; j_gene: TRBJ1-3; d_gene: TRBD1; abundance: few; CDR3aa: CASSPDTGASSGNTIYF; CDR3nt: TGTGCCAGCAGCCCTGACACAGGGGCCTCCTCTGGAAACACCATATATTTT
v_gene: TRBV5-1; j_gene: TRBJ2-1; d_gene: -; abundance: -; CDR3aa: CASSLKAVPPNEQFF; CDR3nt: TGCGCCAGCAGCTTGAAAGCGGTTCCCCCCAATGAGCAGTTCTTC
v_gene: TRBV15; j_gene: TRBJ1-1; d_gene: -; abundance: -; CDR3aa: CATSSNRAMNTEAFF; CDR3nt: TGTGCCACCAGCAGTAACAGGGCGATGAACACTGAAGCTTTCTTT
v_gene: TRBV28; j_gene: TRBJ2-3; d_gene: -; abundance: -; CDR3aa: CASSLRGGATDTQYF; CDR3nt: TGTGCCAGCAGTTTGAGGGGGGGAGCCACAGATACGCAGTATTTT
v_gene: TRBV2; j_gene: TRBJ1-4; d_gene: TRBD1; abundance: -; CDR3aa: CASRREGAGEKLFF; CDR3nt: TGTGCCAGCAGGAGAGAGGGGGCCGGTGAAAAACTGTTTTTT
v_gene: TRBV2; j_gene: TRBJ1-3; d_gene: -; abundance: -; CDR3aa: CASSDGLILAGNTIYF; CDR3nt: TGTGCCAGCAGTGACGGACTGATACTAGCTGGAAACACCATATATTTT
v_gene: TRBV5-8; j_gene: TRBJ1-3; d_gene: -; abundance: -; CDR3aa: CASSVGRRVLSGNTIYF; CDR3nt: TGTGCCAGCAGCGTTGGCCGCAGGGTTCTCTCTGGAAACACCATATATTTT
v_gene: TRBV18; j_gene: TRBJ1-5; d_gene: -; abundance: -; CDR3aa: CASSPPSSNQPQHF; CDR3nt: TGTGCCAGCTCACCACCGAGTAGCAATCAGCCCCAGCATTTT
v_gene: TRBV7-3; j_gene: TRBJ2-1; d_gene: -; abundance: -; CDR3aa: CASSLGRESYNEQFF; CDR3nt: TGTGCCAGCAGCTTGGGGCGGGAATCCTACAATGAGCAGTTCTTC
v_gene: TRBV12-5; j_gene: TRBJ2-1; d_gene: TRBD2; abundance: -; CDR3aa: CASGPGLAGGPSYNEQFF; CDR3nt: TGTGCTAGTGGCCCCGGACTAGCGGGGGGGCCCTCCTACAATGAGCAGTTCTTC
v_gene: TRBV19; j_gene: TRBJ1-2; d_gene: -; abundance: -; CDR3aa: CASIDRLGRNYGYTF; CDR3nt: TGTGCCAGTATTGACCGACTCGGCAGAAACTATGGCTACACCTTC
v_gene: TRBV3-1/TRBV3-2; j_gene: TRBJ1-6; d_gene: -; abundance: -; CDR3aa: CASSQRGQGSPLHF; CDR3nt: TGTGCCAGCAGCCAAAGGGGCCAGGGGTCACCCCTCCACTTT
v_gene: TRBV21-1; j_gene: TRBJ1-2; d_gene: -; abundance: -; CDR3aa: CASSSRGGKYGYTF; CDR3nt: TGTGCCAGCAGCTCGCGTGGAGGGAAATATGGCTACACCTTC
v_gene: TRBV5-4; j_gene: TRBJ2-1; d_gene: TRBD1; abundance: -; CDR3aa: CASSQPGRTGDNEQFF; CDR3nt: TGTGCCAGCAGCCAACCCGGTAGGACAGGTGACAATGAGCAGTTCTTC
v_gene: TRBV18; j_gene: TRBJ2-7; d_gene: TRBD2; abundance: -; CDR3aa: CASSPGRGSYEQYF; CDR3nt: TGTGCCAGCTCACCAGGGAGGGGCAGCTACGAGCAGTACTTC
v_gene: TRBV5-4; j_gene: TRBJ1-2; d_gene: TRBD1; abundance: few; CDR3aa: CASSHGTGGDYGYTF; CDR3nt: TGTGCCAGCAGCCACGGGACAGGGGGCGACTATGGCTACACCTTC
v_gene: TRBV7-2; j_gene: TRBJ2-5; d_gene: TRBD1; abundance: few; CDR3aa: CASSIPGGPETQYF; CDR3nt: TGTGCCAGCAGCATACCAGGGGGTCCGGAGACCCAGTACTTC
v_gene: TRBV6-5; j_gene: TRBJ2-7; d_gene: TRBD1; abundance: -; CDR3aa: CASSPRTGLSYEQYF; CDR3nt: TGTGCCAGCAGTCCGCGGACAGGCCTCTCCTACGAGCAGTACTTC
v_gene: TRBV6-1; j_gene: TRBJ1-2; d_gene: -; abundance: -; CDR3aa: CASSEADGGQYGYTF; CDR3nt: TGTGCCAGCAGTGAAGCCGATGGTGGGCAGTATGGCTACACCTTC
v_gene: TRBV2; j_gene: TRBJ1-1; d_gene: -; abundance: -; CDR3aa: CASSENRLSEYTEAFF; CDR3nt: TGTGCCAGCAGTGAAAACAGGCTGAGTGAGTACACTGAAGCTTTCTTT